This T cell receptor (beta chain) stems from a study of blood T cell repertoires in COVID-19. Whole-study context: T cells, B-cell-depleted T cells, or PBMCs supplied cDNA or gDNA.

Losses at the gene ends were 7 bases for V and 0 bases for J; bases not matched to a gene: 3. Germline lookup yields CDR1 SQVTM and CDR2 ANQGSEA. The CDR3 runs 13 residues. This clone was recorded a few times. Assay: immunoSEQ multiplex PCR; the TCRdb copy retains only in-frame clones and omits some. The table includes 110,000 or so clones, roughly nine tenths detected once. The rearrangement uses TRBV29-1 and TRBJ2-7; 10 nucleotides agree with TRBD1. The sequence was obtained from a human donor in a cohort sampled during active COVID-19. Sequencing was carried out using peripheral blood. Here the CDR3 reads CSARTGGSYEQYF. In nucleotides, the CDR3 is TGCAGCGCTCGGACAGGGGGCTCCTACGAGCAGTACTTC.